This TCR beta chain emerged from a study of blood T cell repertoires in COVID-19. The overall study: Italy, Spain and the United States were the sources of the convalescent and acute COVID-19 samples. PBMCs, B-cell-depleted T cells, or T cells provided the cDNA or gDNA that made up the material.

V lost 1 base and J lost 5; bases outside the gene matches: 5. CDR3 length: 15 residues. The V gene's germline CDR1 is MNHNS and CDR2 SASEGT. The sample holds one count of this clone. Sequenced by immunoSEQ multiplex PCR; TCRdb stores in-frame clones only, minus some. The repertoire holds tens of thousands of clones, with about 91% as singletons. This TCR derives from a middle-aged man with COVID-19, enrolled during active disease. The chain carries TRBV6-1 and TRBJ2-1; 7 positions agree with TRBD1. What was sequenced was peripheral blood. The CDR3 DNA sequence: TGTGCCAGCAGTGAAGACAGGGGTAGCAACAATGAGCAGTTCTTC. It is translated as CASSEDRGSNNEQFF.